This TCR beta chain was documented in a study of CD8 T cells in Susac syndrome. The multiple sclerosis controls were treatment-naive patients with relapsing-remitting disease that was stable or active. CD8+ and CD4+ T cells were negatively isolated; TEMRA cells were FACS-enriched. Random hexamers were used to reverse transcribe the RNA input (about 0.5 to 1 ug). Amplification of TCR beta CDR3 by immunoSEQ multiplex PCR spanned 54 Vbeta and 13 Jbeta. TCRdb reprocessed the immunoSEQ multiplex PCR reads with MiXCR, giving one entry per CDR3 protein. There are some 130,000 distinct CDR3 sequences in the sample; around 90% occur only once, and 0.24% lies in the top ten. CDR1 SEHNR and CDR2 FQNEAQ come from the germline V gene (reference sequence). CDR3 length: 15 amino acids. V lost 1 base and J lost 5, with 14 bases in between.

Sequencing was carried out using CD8+ T cells from PBMCs. The chain links TRBV7-9 to TRBJ1-2, with a tentative D call TRBD1 (6 bases). The TCR comes from a human donor with multiple sclerosis. In nucleotides, the CDR3 is TGTGCCAGCAGCTTAGTCGGGGGCCAGTTATATGGCTACACCTTC. Its translation: CASSLVGGQLYGYTF.